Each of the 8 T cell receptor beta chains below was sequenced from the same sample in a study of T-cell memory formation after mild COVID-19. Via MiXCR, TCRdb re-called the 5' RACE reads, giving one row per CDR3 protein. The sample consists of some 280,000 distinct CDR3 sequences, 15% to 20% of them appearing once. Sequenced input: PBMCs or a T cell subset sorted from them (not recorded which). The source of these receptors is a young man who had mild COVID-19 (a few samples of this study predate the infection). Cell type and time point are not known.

The CDR3 loop reads CASRGQGGEQYV. As DNA, the CDR3 is TGTGCCAGCAGAGGACAGGGCGGCGAGCAGTACGTC. The rearrangement joins TRBV12-3 or TRBV12-4 to TRBJ2-7; 8 bases agree with TRBD1. The CDR3 is 12 residues long. Trimming cost V 6 bases and J 6 bases; bases outside gene matches: 4.

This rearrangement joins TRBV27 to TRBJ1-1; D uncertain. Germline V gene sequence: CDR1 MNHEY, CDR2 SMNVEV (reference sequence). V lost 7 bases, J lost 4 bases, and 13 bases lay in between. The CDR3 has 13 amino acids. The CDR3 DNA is TGTGCCAGCATATCGTGGGGTTTCACTGAAGCTTTCTTT. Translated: CASISWGFTEAFF.

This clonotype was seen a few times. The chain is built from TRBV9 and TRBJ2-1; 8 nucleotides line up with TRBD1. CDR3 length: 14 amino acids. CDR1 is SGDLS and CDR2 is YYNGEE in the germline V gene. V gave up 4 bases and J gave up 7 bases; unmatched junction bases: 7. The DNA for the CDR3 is TGTGCCAGCAGCATTCAGGGGGCGCGGAATGAGCAGTTCTTC. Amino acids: CASSIQGARNEQFF.

The CDR3 DNA reads TGCGCCAGCAGCGTGACTAGCGCCATCACAGATACGCAGTATTTT. It encodes CASSVTSAITDTQYF. This sequence joins TRBV5-1 and TRBJ2-3, with 8 bases fitting TRBD2. The CDR3 runs to 15 residues. CDR1 is SGHRS, CDR2 YFSETQ, per germline. V trimming: 4 bases; J trimming: 2 bases; junction bases outside the gene matches: 6. Looking up the rest from reference TRBV5-1 and TRBJ2-3 gives the full variable domain: KAGVTQTPRYLIKTRGQQVTLSCSPISGHRSVSWYQQTPGQGLQFLFEYFSETQRNKGNFPGRFSGRQFSNSRSEMNVSTLELGDSALYLCASSVTSAITDTQYFGPGTRLTVL.

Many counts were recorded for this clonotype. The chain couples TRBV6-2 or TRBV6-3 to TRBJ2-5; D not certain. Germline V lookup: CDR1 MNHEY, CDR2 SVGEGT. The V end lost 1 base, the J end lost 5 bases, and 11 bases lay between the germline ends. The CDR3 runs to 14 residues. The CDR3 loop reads CASSYWTASETQYF. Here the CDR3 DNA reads TGTGCCAGCAGTTACTGGACCGCCTCTGAGACCCAGTACTTC.

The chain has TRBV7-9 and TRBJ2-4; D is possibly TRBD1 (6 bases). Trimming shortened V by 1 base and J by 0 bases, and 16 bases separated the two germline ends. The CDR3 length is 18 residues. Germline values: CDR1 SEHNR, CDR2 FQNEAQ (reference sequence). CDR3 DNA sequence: TGTGCCAGCAGCTTAGGGGCTAGGGGACACGTAGCCAAAAACATTCAGTACTTC. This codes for CASSLGARGHVAKNIQYF.

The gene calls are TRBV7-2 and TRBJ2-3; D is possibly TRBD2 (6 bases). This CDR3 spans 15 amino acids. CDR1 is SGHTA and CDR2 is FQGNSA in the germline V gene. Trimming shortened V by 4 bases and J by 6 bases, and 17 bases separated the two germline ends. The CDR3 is CASSSVEGSVDTQYF. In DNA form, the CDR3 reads TGTGCCAGCAGCTCCGTGGAGGGGTCCGTCGATACGCAGTATTTT. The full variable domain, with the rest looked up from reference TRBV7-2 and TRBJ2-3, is GAGVSQSPSNKVTEKGKDVELRCDPISGHTALYWYRQSLGQGLEFLIYFQGNSAPDKSGLPSDRFSAERTGGSVSTLTIQRTQQEDSAVYLCASSSVEGSVDTQYFGPGTRLTVL.

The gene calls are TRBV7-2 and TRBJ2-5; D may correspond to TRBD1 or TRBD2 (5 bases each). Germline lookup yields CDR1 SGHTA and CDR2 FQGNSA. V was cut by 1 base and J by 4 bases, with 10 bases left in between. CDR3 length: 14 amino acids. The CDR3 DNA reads TGTGCCAGCAGCTTAGGGGGGTCTCTAGAGACCCAGTACTTC. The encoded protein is CASSLGGSLETQYF.